The clone carrying this T cell receptor beta chain came up many times. Its specificity is unknown. This sample was taken from a study of shared clonotypes between healthy human individuals. Study-level findings and limits: Sampling involved blood alone; tissue repertoires likely differ. Clonotype sharing among donors, it was expected, would be affected by sequencing depth.

The V gene's germline CDR1 is SGHTA and CDR2 FQGTGA. V was pared by 5 bases and J by 6 bases, with 11 bases between. This CDR3 has 13 amino acids. The repertoire was sequenced with immunoSEQ multiplex PCR; TCRdb's copy has only in-frame clones and lacks some. The sample shows roughly 490,000 clones, 70% to 85% of them seen only once. The sequenced sample consisted of PBMCs. The sequence was collected from a middle-aged woman in good health. Some clones in this sample may be carry-over from other donors' samples. The rearrangement joins TRBV7-3 to TRBJ2-1; unclear D gene. The CDR3 bases are TGTGCCAGCAGCCTAGGTCTGGGCAATGAGCAGTTCTTC. Its protein product is CASSLGLGNEQFF.